This record covers a single T cell receptor beta chain. From germline, CDR1 is LGHNT and CDR2 FRNRAP. The CDR3 loop spans 16 amino acids. Trimming removed 0 bases at V and 7 bases at J, with 13 bases between. This record comes from a study of blood T cell repertoires in COVID-19. The overall study: COVID-19 samples from acute and convalescent phases originated in the United States, Italy and Spain. T cells, B-cell-depleted T cells, or PBMCs supplied cDNA or gDNA.

Original processing methods: By means of reference gene primer amplification, nucleated cell counts were estimated. Sequenced by immunoSEQ multiplex PCR; TCRdb stores in-frame clones only, minus some. The D gene and trimming were derived from the DNA, and the V and J assignments and clone size from that table. The profile covers 200,000 to 300,000 clones, with about four fifths appearing a single time and about 9.5% taken by the ten largest. The clonotype was recovered from an elderly woman with acute or convalescent COVID-19. What was sequenced was peripheral blood. The chain links TRBV12-5 to TRBJ1-6; D is uncertain. The CDR3, as DNA: TGTGCTAGTGGTTTGGTTGTATCGGGTCTAAATTCACCCCTCCACTTT. Protein: CASGLVVSGLNSPLHF.